This T cell receptor beta chain emerged from a study of T cell repertoires in cytomegalovirus infection. Overall study context: The public TCR beta signatures pointed to both CMV infection and matching HLA type.

TCRdb re-derived calls from the reads in MiXCR, one entry per CDR3 protein. The sample has about 490,000 distinct CDR3 sequences, around 27% seen once; the top ten hold roughly 13%. Germline CDR1 is MNHNY and CDR2 is SVGAGI (reference sequence). There are 15 residues in the CDR3. V shed 0 bases and J shed 6 bases, with 12 bases lying between them. The receptor was derived from a human donor in good health (CMV status not recorded). Some clones in this sample may be carry-over from other donors' samples. The rearrangement uses TRBV6-6 and TRBJ1-5, with unresolved D. The sequenced sample was PBMCs. As DNA, the CDR3 is TGTGCCAGCAGTTACTCTCCAGCTACGGTTCAGCCCCAGCATTTT. This gives the protein CASSYSPATVQPQHF.